The TCR beta chain described here comes from a study of blood T cell repertoires in COVID-19. As for the study in general: Nucleic acid was either cDNA or gDNA, and it came from T cells, B-cell-depleted T cells, or PBMCs.

V gave up 1 base and J gave up 1 base, with 4 bases separating them. Per germline, CDR1 GTSNPN and CDR2 SVGIG (reference sequence). The length of the CDR3 is 13 residues. Using immunoSEQ multiplex PCR, the repertoire was profiled, and TCRdb retains in-frame clones only, with some absent. Counted here are 150,000 to 200,000 clones, roughly 87% occurring once; the ten biggest clones make up 1.9%. V is TRBV30 and J is TRBJ2-2; D gene ambiguous. Sequenced material: peripheral blood. The TCR was taken from a man between 18 and 35 years old who had recovered from COVID-19. The CDR3 region has the DNA TGTGCCTGGAGTGCCCAGAACACCGGGGAGCTGTTTTTT. Amino acid sequence: CAWSAQNTGELFF.